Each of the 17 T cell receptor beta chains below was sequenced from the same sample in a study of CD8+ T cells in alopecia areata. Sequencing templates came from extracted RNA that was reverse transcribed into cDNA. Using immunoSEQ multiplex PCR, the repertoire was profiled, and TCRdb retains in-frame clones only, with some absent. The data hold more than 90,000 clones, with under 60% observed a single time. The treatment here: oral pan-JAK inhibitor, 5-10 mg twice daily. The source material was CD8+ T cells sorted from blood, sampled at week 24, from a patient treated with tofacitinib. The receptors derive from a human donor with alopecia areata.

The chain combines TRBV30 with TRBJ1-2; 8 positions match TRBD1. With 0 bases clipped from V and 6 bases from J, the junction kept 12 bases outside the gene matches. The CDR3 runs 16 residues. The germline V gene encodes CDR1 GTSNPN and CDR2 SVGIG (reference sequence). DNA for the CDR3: TGTGCCTGGAGTGTCTTCGCCTCAGGGGGCCCGCATGGCTACACCTTC. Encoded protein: CAWSVFASGGPHGYTF.

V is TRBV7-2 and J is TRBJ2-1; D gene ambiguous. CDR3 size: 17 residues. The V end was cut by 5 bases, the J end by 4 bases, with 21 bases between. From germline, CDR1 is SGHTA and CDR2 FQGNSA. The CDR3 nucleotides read TGTGCCAGCAGCCCGATTTCGATCTGGACGGAGTACAATGAGCAGTTCTTC. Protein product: CASSPISIWTEYNEQFF.

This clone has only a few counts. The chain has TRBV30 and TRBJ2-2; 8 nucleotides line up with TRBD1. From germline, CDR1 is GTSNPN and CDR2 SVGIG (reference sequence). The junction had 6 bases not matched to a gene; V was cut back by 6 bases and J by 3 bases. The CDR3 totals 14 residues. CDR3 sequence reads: CACLAGQDTGELFF. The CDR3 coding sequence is TGTGCCTGTCTTGCGGGACAGGACACCGGGGAGCTGTTTTTT.

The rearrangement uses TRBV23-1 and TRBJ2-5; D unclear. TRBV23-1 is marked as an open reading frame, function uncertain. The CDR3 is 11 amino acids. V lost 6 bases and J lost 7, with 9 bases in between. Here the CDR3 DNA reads TGCGCCAGCAGCTCCCCTGGGACCCAGTACTTC. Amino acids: CASSSPGTQYF.

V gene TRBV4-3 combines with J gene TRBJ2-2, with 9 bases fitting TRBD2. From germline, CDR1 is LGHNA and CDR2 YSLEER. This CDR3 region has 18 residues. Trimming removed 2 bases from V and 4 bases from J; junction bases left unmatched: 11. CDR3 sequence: CASSQNPPQAGGTGELFF. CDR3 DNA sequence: TGCGCCAGCAGCCAAAACCCCCCCCAAGCGGGGGGCACCGGGGAGCTGTTTTTT.

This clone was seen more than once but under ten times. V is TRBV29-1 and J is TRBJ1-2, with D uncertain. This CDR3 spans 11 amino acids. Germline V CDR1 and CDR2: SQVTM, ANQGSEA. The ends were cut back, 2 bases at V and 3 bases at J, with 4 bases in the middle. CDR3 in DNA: TGCAGCGTTGAACATGACTATGGCTACACCTTC. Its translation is CSVEHDYGYTF.

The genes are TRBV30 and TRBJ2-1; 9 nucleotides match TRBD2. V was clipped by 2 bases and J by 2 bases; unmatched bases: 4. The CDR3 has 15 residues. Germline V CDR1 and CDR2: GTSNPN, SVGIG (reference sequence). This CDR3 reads CAWSMPSGAYNEQFF. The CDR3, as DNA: TGTGCCTGGAGTATGCCTAGCGGGGCCTACAATGAGCAGTTCTTC.

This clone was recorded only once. For the CDR3, the DNA is TGTGCCAGCAGCTCGACTAGCGGGGATCTCACCGGGGAGCTGTTTTTT. It codes for CASSSTSGDLTGELFF. The chain carries TRBV9 and TRBJ2-2; 11 nucleotides line up with TRBD2. Germline CDR1 reads SGDLS; CDR2 reads YYNGEE. The CDR3 totals 16 residues. J lost 4 bases, V lost 4 bases, and 6 bases had no gene match.

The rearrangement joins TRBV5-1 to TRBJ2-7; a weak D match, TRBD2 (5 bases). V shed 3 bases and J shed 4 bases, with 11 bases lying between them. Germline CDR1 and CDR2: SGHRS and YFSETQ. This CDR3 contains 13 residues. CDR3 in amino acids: CASSSGILYEQYF. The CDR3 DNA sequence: TGCGCCAGCAGCTCCGGGATCCTATACGAGCAGTACTTC.

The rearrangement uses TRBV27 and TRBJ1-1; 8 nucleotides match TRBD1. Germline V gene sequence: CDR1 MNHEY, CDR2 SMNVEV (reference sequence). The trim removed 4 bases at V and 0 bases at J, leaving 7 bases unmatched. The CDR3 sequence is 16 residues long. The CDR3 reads CASSSGDRGLNTEAFF. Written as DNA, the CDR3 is TGTGCCAGCAGTTCCGGAGACAGGGGACTGAACACTGAAGCTTTCTTT.

The CDR3 DNA reads TGCGCCAGCAGCCAAGGAGTTGGGGGCAGGAACTATGGCTACACCTTC. Amino acids: CASSQGVGGRNYGYTF. The chain joins TRBV4-1 to TRBJ1-2; tentatively, D is TRBD1 (6 bases). Germline CDR1 and CDR2: MGHRA and YSYEKL. Deletions cut 1 base from V and 2 bases from J, with 14 bases between. The CDR3 covers 16 residues.

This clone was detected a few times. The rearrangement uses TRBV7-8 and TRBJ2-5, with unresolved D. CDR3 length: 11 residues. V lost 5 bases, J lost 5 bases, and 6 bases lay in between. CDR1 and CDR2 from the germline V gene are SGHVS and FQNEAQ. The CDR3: CASSPPETQYF. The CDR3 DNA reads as TGTGCCAGCAGCCCTCCGGAGACCCAGTACTTC. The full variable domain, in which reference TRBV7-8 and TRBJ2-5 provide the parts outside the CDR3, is GAGVSQSPRYKVAKRGQDVALRCDPISGHVSLFWYQQALGQGPEFLTYFQNEAQLDKSGLPSDRFFAERPEGSVSTLKIQRTQQEDSAVYLCASSPPETQYFGPGTRLLVL.

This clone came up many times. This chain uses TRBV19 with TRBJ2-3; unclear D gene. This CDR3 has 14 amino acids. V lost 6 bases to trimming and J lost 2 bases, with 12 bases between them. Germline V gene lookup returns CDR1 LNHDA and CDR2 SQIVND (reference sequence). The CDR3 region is CASRNRALTDTQYF. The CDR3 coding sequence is TGTGCCAGTAGAAATCGGGCGCTCACAGATACGCAGTATTTT.

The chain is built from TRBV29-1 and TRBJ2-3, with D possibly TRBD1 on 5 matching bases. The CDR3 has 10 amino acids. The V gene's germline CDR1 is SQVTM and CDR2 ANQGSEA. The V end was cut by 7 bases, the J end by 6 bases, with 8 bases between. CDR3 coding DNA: TGCAGCGCCCCAGGGGATACGCAGTATTTT. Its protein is CSAPGDTQYF.

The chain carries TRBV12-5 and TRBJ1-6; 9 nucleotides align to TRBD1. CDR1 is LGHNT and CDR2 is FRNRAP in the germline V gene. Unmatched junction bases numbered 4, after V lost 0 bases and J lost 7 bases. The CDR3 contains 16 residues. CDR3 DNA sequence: TGTGCTAGTGGTTTGGTACGGGGACAGGGCAATTCACCCCTCCACTTT. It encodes CASGLVRGQGNSPLHF.

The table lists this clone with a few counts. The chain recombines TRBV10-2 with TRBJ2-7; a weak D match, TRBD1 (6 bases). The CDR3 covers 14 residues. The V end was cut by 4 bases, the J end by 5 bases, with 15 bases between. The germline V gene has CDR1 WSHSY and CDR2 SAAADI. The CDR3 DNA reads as TGCGCCAGCAGTGCTTTGGCAGGGGTAAACGAGCAGTACTTC. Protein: CASSALAGVNEQYF.

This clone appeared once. The CDR3 loop is CASSLQSTEAFF. CDR3 nucleotides: TGTGCCAGCAGCTTGCAGAGCACTGAAGCTTTCTTT. This chain joins TRBV5-6 and TRBJ1-1; D uncertain. V lost 1 base, J lost 4 bases, and 5 bases lay in between. The CDR3 is 12 amino acids. The germline V gene encodes CDR1 SGHDT and CDR2 YYEEEE.